Listed below are T cell receptor beta chains from one sample, sequenced in a study of OX40 agonist ivuxolimab in advanced cancers. Profiled with immunoSEQ multiplex PCR; TCRdb holds only in-frame clones, not every one. Altogether under 85,000 clones are present, around 90% being singletons, with the ten largest covering 2% to 3%. The specimen was CD4+ or CD8+ T cells sorted from blood, collected in a trial of the OX40 agonist ivuxolimab. The source of these receptors is an adult with an advanced solid tumor such as melanoma, head and neck, liver or kidney cancer. Both conserved end residues are part of each CDR3. The order of the fields is CDR3 DNA, CDR3 protein, V gene, J gene, clone size, D gene. D genes are given only for firm matches. Clone size is shown for a subset of rows, as once, few, many or a class of expanded clone.

TGTGCCAGCAGCTTAGGCACAGGGGGCCTCAATGAGCAGTTCTTC,CASSLGTGGLNEQFF,TRBV11-3,TRBJ2-1,.,TRBD1
TGTGCCAGCAGCGTAGTTGGGACAGGGAGCTATGGCTACACCTTC,CASSVVGTGSYGYTF,TRBV9,TRBJ1-2,.,TRBD1
TGTGCCAGCAGCTTATGGCAGAGCCTCACCGGGGAGCTGTTTTTT,CASSLWQSLTGELFF,TRBV7-9,TRBJ2-2,.,.
TGTGCCAGCAGTTCCCGCGGGACAGGTAACACTGAAGCTTTCTTT,CASSSRGTGNTEAFF,TRBV6-5,TRBJ1-1,.,TRBD1
TGCGCCAGCAGCTTGGTCCGGGACAGTGAAAACCCAGATACGCAGTATTTT,CASSLVRDSENPDTQYF,TRBV5-1,TRBJ2-3,once,TRBD1
TGTGCCAGCAGCTTAGATTCGGGGATTCAGCCCCAGCATTTT,CASSLDSGIQPQHF,TRBV7-2,TRBJ1-5,.,.
TGTGCCAGCAGCGTAGGACAATTCTCCTATAATTCACCCCTCCACTTT,CASSVGQFSYNSPLHF,TRBV9,TRBJ1-6,.,.
TGCAGCGTTGAAGGGACAGGGGAGGGCAATCAGCCCCAGCATTTT,CSVEGTGEGNQPQHF,TRBV29-1,TRBJ1-5,.,TRBD1
TGTGCCATCGGGACAGGCGAAGAGACCCAGTACTTC,CAIGTGEETQYF,TRBV10-3,TRBJ2-5,.,TRBD1
TGTGCCAGCAGTCCGCAGGGATTGTTTCGAAAACTGTTTTTT,CASSPQGLFRKLFF,TRBV28,TRBJ1-4,.,.
TGTGCCAGCAGCTTAAATATGGGGAGTCGGCCGCAGTATTTT,CASSLNMGSRPQYF,TRBV11-2,TRBJ2-3,.,.
TGCAGCGGGGGGGGATACAATGAGCAGTTCTTC,CSGGGYNEQFF,TRBV29-1,TRBJ2-1,.,TRBD2
TGTGCCAGCAGCCTCCGACTAGCGGGGGCCTTGGTTGGGAATGAGCAGTTCTTC,CASSLRLAGALVGNEQFF,TRBV7-9,TRBJ2-1,.,TRBD2
TGTGCCAGCAGTGTCGGACTAGCGGGGGCCCCCTACGAGCAGTACTTC,CASSVGLAGAPYEQYF,TRBV6-1,TRBJ2-7,.,TRBD2
TGTGCCAGCAGTTCCGGACAGGGGAACTATGGCTACACCTTC,CASSSGQGNYGYTF,TRBV28,TRBJ1-2,.,TRBD1
TGTGCCACCTTGCCACAGGGGCTCTTCGCTGAAGCTTTCTTT,CATLPQGLFAEAFF,TRBV19,TRBJ1-1,.,TRBD1
TGTGCCAGTAGTCGGGCGAACCCGAACACCGGGGAGCTGTTTTTT,CASSRANPNTGELFF,TRBV19,TRBJ2-2,.,.
TGTGCCAGCAGTTGGGACAGGTTGCAAGAGACCCAGTACTTC,CASSWDRLQETQYF,TRBV6-1,TRBJ2-5,.,TRBD1
TGTGCCAGCAGCAGGGGCTCCTATAGCAATCAGCCCCAGCATTTT,CASSRGSYSNQPQHF,TRBV6-1,TRBJ1-5,.,.
TGTGCCAGCAGCCGACAGGGCCACTATGGCTACACCTTC,CASSRQGHYGYTF,TRBV6-5,TRBJ1-2,.,TRBD1
TGTGCCAGCAGCTTGACAGGGGGCCCCCAGTACTTC,CASSLTGGPQYF,TRBV11-3,TRBJ2-7,.,TRBD1
TGTGCCAGTAGTATAGGGGACGGGACAGGTTACACAGATACGCAGTATTTT,CASSIGDGTGYTDTQYF,TRBV19,TRBJ2-3,.,TRBD1
TGTGCCAGCACGGGAGTTCTGAGCACTGAAGCTTTCTTT,CASTGVLSTEAFF,TRBV6-6,TRBJ1-1,.,.
TGTGCCACACGTACACCCGGGGGGACCAGCACAGATACGCAGTATTTT,CATRTPGGTSTDTQYF,TRBV10-3,TRBJ2-3,.,TRBD2
TGTGCCAGCAGCGTCGGAGACAGGGGGAGTTACACCATATATTTT,CASSVGDRGSYTIYF,TRBV9,TRBJ1-3,once,TRBD1
TGTGCCAGCAGTACGCCGGGACAGGGAGGTCAGCCCCAGCATTTT,CASSTPGQGGQPQHF,TRBV28,TRBJ1-5,.,TRBD1
TGTGCCAGCAGCCCCGACAGGAGCTCCTATAATTCACCCCTCCACTTT,CASSPDRSSYNSPLHF,TRBV7-2,TRBJ1-6,.,.
TGTGCCAGCGGTGGCAGGAACCAAGAGACCCAGTACTTC,CASGGRNQETQYF,TRBV7-9,TRBJ2-5,once,.
TGTGCCAGCAGCTTTGCGGGACAGGGGGTTGGAAACACCATATATTTT,CASSFAGQGVGNTIYF,TRBV12-1,TRBJ1-3,.,.
TGTGCCAGCAGCTTAAAAGGGTCCACAGATACGCAGTATTTT,CASSLKGSTDTQYF,TRBV7-3,TRBJ2-3,.,.
TGTGCCAGCTCACTAGGGGGGATGATGAACACTGAAGCTTTCTTT,CASSLGGMMNTEAFF,TRBV18,TRBJ1-1,.,.
TGTGCCAGCAGCGCCCGGACAGGGCGCGGCAATCAGCCCCAGCATTTT,CASSARTGRGNQPQHF,TRBV7-3,TRBJ1-5,.,TRBD1
TGTGCCAGCAGTGGAAAAACGAGGACGAGTGCTTTCTTT,CASSGKTRTSAFF,TRBV6-1,TRBJ1-1,.,.
TGTGCCAGCAGCTTAGGGACAGGGGCTAGCACAGATACGCAGTATTTT,CASSLGTGASTDTQYF,TRBV11-2,TRBJ2-3,.,TRBD1
TGTGCCAGCTCCCCGGGGGGAGTTAGCAATCAGCCCCAGCATTTT,CASSPGGVSNQPQHF,TRBV18,TRBJ1-5,.,.
TGTGCCAGCAGTTTTGCTAGCGGGGGTTCCTACGAGCAGTACTTC,CASSFASGGSYEQYF,TRBV28,TRBJ2-7,.,TRBD2
TGCGCCAGCAGCCGGGGGACAATTGGCACAGATACGCAGTATTTT,CASSRGTIGTDTQYF,TRBV10-1,TRBJ2-3,once,.
TGTGCCAGCGCCGACACGTTTAACTACGAGCAGTACTTC,CASADTFNYEQYF,TRBV6-5,TRBJ2-7,.,.
TGCGCCAGCAGCCAACAACACAGGGGTGGGGAGCAGTTCTTC,CASSQQHRGGEQFF,TRBV4-3,TRBJ2-1,.,TRBD1
TGTGCCAGTAGTAAGATAACAGCCCAGGAGGAGACCCAGTACTTC,CASSKITAQEETQYF,TRBV19,TRBJ2-5,.,.
TGTGCCAGCAGTTCAGACAGGGGAGTGGGGCCTCTCCGACGCAACAATGAGCAGTTCTTC,CASSSDRGVGPLRRNNEQFF,TRBV28,TRBJ2-1,.,TRBD1
TGTGCCAGCAGTGTCTCCTCAGTTGGAAATGGCTACACCTTC,CASSVSSVGNGYTF,TRBV6-4,TRBJ1-2,.,.
TGCAGCGTTGAATTGACGGAGAATGAGCAGTTCTTC,CSVELTENEQFF,TRBV29-1,TRBJ2-1,.,.
TGTGCCAGCAGCTTGGATATAATTAATTCACCCCTCCACTTT,CASSLDIINSPLHF,TRBV5-5,TRBJ1-6,.,.
TGTGCCAGCAGCGCCAGGTTTGGCCACGAGCAGTACTTC,CASSARFGHEQYF,TRBV9,TRBJ2-7,.,.
TGTGCCAGCAGCTTAAACCCAGGGGGTGGAAACACCATATATTTT,CASSLNPGGGNTIYF,TRBV7-2,TRBJ1-3,.,TRBD1
TGTGCCAGTACCCACAGCGGGGGTGGCTACAATGAGCAGTTCTTC,CASTHSGGGYNEQFF,TRBV19,TRBJ2-1,.,TRBD2
TGTGCCAGCACCTCAGGGGGGGTTGGGCAAGAGACCCAGTACTTC,CASTSGGVGQETQYF,TRBV7-9,TRBJ2-5,.,.
TGTGCCAGCAGCCAGGGCAGTGGTGAAGCTTTCTTT,CASSQGSGEAFF,TRBV28,TRBJ1-1,.,.
TGTGCCACCCCGAGGGGGGGATACCAAGAGACCCAGTACTTC,CATPRGGYQETQYF,TRBV5-8,TRBJ2-5,.,.
TGTGCCAGCAGCCGGGGACAGGGGGTCAATGAGCAGTTCTTC,CASSRGQGVNEQFF,TRBV5-6,TRBJ2-1,.,TRBD1
TGTGCCACCAGCAGTGAACGGGTTACTGAAGCTTTCTTT,CATSSERVTEAFF,TRBV15,TRBJ1-1,.,.
TGCAGCGTTAACACGGGGAACACTGAAGCTTTCTTT,CSVNTGNTEAFF,TRBV29-1,TRBJ1-1,.,.
TGTGCCAGCAGCTTGGGCAGCGGGGGCTACACCTTC,CASSLGSGGYTF,TRBV5-5,TRBJ1-2,.,.
TGCAGCGTTGTAAAGATTTTGGGCACTGAAGCTTTCTTT,CSVVKILGTEAFF,TRBV29-1,TRBJ1-1,.,.
TGTGCCAGCAGCGTAGGGTCGAGGGGAAGCTCTTATGGCTACACCTTC,CASSVGSRGSSYGYTF,TRBV9,TRBJ1-2,.,.